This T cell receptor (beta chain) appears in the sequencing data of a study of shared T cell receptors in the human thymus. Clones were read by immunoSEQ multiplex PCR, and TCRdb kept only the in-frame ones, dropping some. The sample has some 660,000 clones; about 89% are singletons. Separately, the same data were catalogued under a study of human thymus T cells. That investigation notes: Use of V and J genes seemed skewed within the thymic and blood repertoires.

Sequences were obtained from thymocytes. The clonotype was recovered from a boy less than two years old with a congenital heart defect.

The CDR3 spells CASTAFGTGINEQYF. As DNA, the CDR3 is TGTGCCAGTACCGCCTTCGGGACAGGGATCAACGAGCAGTACTTC. V usage is TRBV19 and J usage is TRBJ2-7; 9 positions match TRBD1. V trimming: 7 bases; J trimming: 5 bases; junction bases outside the gene matches: 12. Germline lookup yields CDR1 LNHDA and CDR2 SQIVND (reference sequence). This CDR3 spans 15 amino acids.